The source of this T cell receptor beta chain is a study of T cell responses to AZD1222 COVID-19 vaccine. Comments on this clone: What it binds is unknown.

Clones were sequenced by immunoSEQ multiplex PCR, and TCRdb holds only the in-frame ones, with some missing. The sample records some 200,000 clones, around 90% being singletons. Study-wide points: Repertoires were obtained solely post-peak T cell response. Following two doses of AZD1222, Spike-specific TCR breadth and depth rose.

Germline lookup yields CDR1 SGHDT and CDR2 YYEEEE. CDR3 size: 14 residues. V lost 4 bases and J 8 bases, leaving 13 bases between the germline ends. The sample here was peripheral blood, taken on day 0 of AZD1222 vaccination. The source of this sequence is an adult in good health. This chain links TRBV5-6 with TRBJ1-6, with unresolved D. Written as DNA, the CDR3 is TGTGCCAGCAGCCCGAGAGCGGGGTATTCACCCCTCCACTTT. Translated: CASSPRAGYSPLHF.